The clone carrying this T cell receptor beta chain was seen only once. The antigen is not known. This specimen belongs to a study of cytotoxic CD8 clonotypes in ibrutinib-treated CLL. Across the study: Complete response was seen in 2 patients and partial in some 25; some 12 progressed and about 14 stayed remitted after a median about 68 months. Response samples were drawn at a median of approximately 11 months of treatment, range 6 to 36. Study results and limitations: Higher circulating CD8+ T-cell counts strongly accompanied higher baseline clonality, above age-matched healthy donors. Once treatment began, public clonotypes, which were uncommon, contracted or stayed stable.

The method was immunoSEQ multiplex PCR; TCRdb's version includes in-frame clones alone and lacks a portion of them. The sample comprises about 330,000 clones, over 55% of which are singletons, and 6.3% rests with the top ten. The CDR3 covers 18 residues. V lost 3 bases and J lost 2, with 22 bases in between. The germline gives CDR1 SGHDN, CDR2 FVKESK. The clonotype originates from a human donor with chronic lymphocytic leukemia. This chain uses TRBV14 with TRBJ2-5; tentative D call: TRBD1 (7 bases). Here the sequenced sample was PBMCs, taken after 36 months of ibrutinib treatment. The CDR3 region is CASSHHRRARQGQETQYF. The CDR3 DNA sequence: TGTGCCAGCAGCCACCACAGGAGGGCCAGACAGGGACAAGAGACCCAGTACTTC.